This entry describes one TCR beta chain. Its specific antigen is unknown. No much larger clone is present one base from it, and per-base qualities are unavailable. This record comes from a study of early T cells in non-severe SARS-CoV-2 infection (dated by TCRdb to 2020 to 2022). Study-wide context: Because TCR sequencing relied on bulk RNA taken from unsorted whole blood, pairing of alpha and beta chains was not possible.

Library construction relied on 5' RACE. Instrument on record: NextSeq 500. To correct for sequencing error and PCR bias, the TCR library protocol tagged individual cDNA molecules with unique molecular identifiers. Both TCR alpha and beta chains were sequenced, and tight co-correlation was observed between alpha and beta sequence abundances in each sample. For the original study's pipeline: Decombinator V4 was used to perform V gene, J gene and CDR3 annotation of TCR sequences. TCRs were defined as expanded if a significant change between any two time points was detected under a Poisson model with p below 0.0001. TCR abundances were normalised to the total number of TCRs sequenced per sample and expressed as counts per million. VDJdb, accessed 1 November 2021, was searched for CMV, EBV and SARS-CoV-2 annotated TCRs, with TCRs annotated for multiple antigens excluded. The public reads were quality trimmed at Q25 with fastp and then assembled into clones with MiXCR by TCRdb, keeping productive beta chains. Duplicate CDR3 protein sequences are folded into a single record with the most common DNA and genes. These V and J calls derive from TCRdb rather than the authors' analysis. A total of nearly 90,000 distinct CDR3 sequences appear in this sample, 13% to 15% of them only once. Around 7% of the sample goes to the ten largest clones.

This was a case-control study nested in a cohort of healthcare workers in London, UK, who had nasopharyngeal swab PCR tests and blood samples taken every week. Healthcare workers were recruited between 23 and 31 March 2020, during the week of the UK lockdown, and were followed weekly for up to roughly 16 weeks. Results and caveats for the whole study, not just this receptor: VDJdb matching was skewed toward anti-spike CD8 responses, so virus-specific expansions were likely underestimated and private and CD4 specificities were missed.

The TCR originated in an adult who was a healthcare worker with PCR-confirmed SARS-CoV-2 infection or an uninfected control (not recorded which). Sequences were obtained from whole blood.

The CDR3 in this case is CASSLDPWKRGLNSLYF. The DNA sequence is given as TGTGCCAGCAGCTTAGATCCCTGGAAGAGGGGGCTCAACAGCTTATATTTT. This chain joins TRBV11-2 to TRBJ1-3; TRBD1 matches 7 bases in the middle. At the junction V is shortened by 0 bases and J by 14 bases; bases outside the gene matches: 19. CDR1 and CDR2 were assigned from the germline V gene as SGHAT and FQNNGV. The CDR3 contains 17 residues, cysteine and phenylalanine counted. The sequence is cut down to CDR3 DNA, 51 bases in frame from base 1.